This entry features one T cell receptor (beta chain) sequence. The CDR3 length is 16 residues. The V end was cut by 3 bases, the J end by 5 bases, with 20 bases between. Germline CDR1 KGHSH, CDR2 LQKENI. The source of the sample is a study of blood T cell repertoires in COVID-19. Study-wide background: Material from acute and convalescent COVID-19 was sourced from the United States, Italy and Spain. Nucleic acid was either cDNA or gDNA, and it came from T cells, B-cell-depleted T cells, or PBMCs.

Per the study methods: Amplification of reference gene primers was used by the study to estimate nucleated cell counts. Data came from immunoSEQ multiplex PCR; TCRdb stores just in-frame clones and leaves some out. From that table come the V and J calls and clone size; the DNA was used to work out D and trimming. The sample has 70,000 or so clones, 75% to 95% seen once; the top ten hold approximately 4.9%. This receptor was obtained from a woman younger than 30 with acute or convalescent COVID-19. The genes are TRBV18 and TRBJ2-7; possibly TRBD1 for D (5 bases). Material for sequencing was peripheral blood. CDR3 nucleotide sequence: TGTGCCAGCTCACCGGACCGGCAGGGCTATTCAAACGAGCAGTACTTC. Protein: CASSPDRQGYSNEQYF.